A selection of T cell receptor beta chains follows, all from one sample in a study of blood T cells in healthy people across ages. Using its own MiXCR run on the 5' RACE reads, TCRdb lists one record per CDR3 protein. In the table there are about 780,000 distinct CDR3 sequences, 35% to 50% of which are singletons. Sequenced material: blood. These receptors were obtained from a man older than 75 in good health. Both conserved end residues are part of each CDR3. The D gene is left open where the match is weak. The size of a clone is reported for some rows only, either as once, few or many, or as a class for expanded clones.

>TRBV4-1|NA|TRBJ1-5|NA
CASSQDVRNQPQHF
TGCGCCAGCAGCCAAGATGTCAGGAATCAGCCCCAGCATTTT
>TRBV5-1|NA|TRBJ2-3|many
CASSREGTDTQYF
TGCGCCAGCAGCCGCGAGGGCACAGATACGCAGTATTTT
>TRBV7-9|TRBD2|TRBJ2-1|NA
CASSLDALAGGKYNEQFF
TGTGCCAGCAGCTTAGACGCACTAGCGGGAGGGAAATACAATGAGCAGTTCTTC
>TRBV7-2|NA|TRBJ2-1|NA
CASSLGPGSPEQFF
TGTGCCAGCAGCTTAGGCCCGGGGTCCCCTGAGCAGTTCTTC
>TRBV10-3|TRBD2|TRBJ2-5|NA
CAISGPSGRASDWETQYF
TGTGCCATCAGTGGTCCTAGCGGGAGGGCCTCCGACTGGGAGACCCAGTACTTC
>TRBV7-9|NA|TRBJ2-1|few
CASRLQVNEQFF
TGTGCCAGCCGATTACAGGTCAATGAGCAGTTCTTC
>TRBV4-2|TRBD2|TRBJ2-7|NA
CASSQGTTTYEQYF
TGTGCCAGCAGCCAGGGGACTACAACCTACGAGCAGTACTTC
>TRBV6-6|TRBD2|TRBJ2-7|few
CASSGLADLYEQYF
TGTGCCAGCAGCGGACTAGCGGACCTCTACGAGCAGTACTTC
>TRBV10-3|TRBD1|TRBJ2-5|few
CAIPLSLGQGAETQYF
TGTGCCATCCCTCTTAGTTTGGGACAGGGGGCTGAGACCCAGTACTTC
>TRBV5-1|NA|TRBJ2-7|few
CASRSLDGSGVNEQYF
TGCGCCAGCAGATCACTCGACGGGAGCGGTGTAAATGAGCAGTACTTC
>TRBV10-3|NA|TRBJ1-2|NA
CAISETGHNYGYTF
TGTGCCATCAGTGAGACGGGACACAACTATGGCTACACCTTC
>TRBV10-3|NA|TRBJ1-1|few
CAISDTRPLDTEAFF
TGTGCCATCAGTGATACGAGACCCCTGGACACTGAAGCTTTCTTT
>TRBV12-3/TRBV12-4|NA|TRBJ2-1|NA
CASSPRHGGGFKVAFF
TGTGCCAGCAGTCCGCGTCACGGGGGCGGTTTTAAGGTTGCGTTCTTC
>TRBV7-6|TRBD1|TRBJ2-5|NA
CASSSSGQGKETQYF
TGTGCCAGCAGCTCATCCGGACAGGGTAAAGAGACCCAGTACTTC
>TRBV21-1|NA|TRBJ2-1|NA
CASSKAAGVAEQFF
TGTGCCAGCAGCAAAGCTGCCGGGGTCGCTGAGCAGTTCTTC
>TRBV2|NA|TRBJ2-2|NA
CASSEWQAPTGELFF
TGTGCCAGCAGTGAGTGGCAGGCACCCACCGGGGAGCTGTTTTTT
>TRBV29-1|TRBD2|TRBJ2-3|NA
CSVGVAGGSDTQYF
TGCAGCGTTGGAGTAGCGGGAGGGTCAGATACGCAGTATTTT
>TRBV29-1|NA|TRBJ2-7|NA
CSAILSYEQYF
TGCAGCGCGATCCTCTCCTACGAGCAGTACTTC
>TRBV29-1|NA|TRBJ2-5|many
CSVEDGQETQYF
TGCAGCGTTGAGGACGGTCAAGAGACCCAGTACTTC
>TRBV7-2|NA|TRBJ2-3|NA
CASSLGTVGDTQYF
TGTGCCAGCAGCTTAGGCACAGTTGGGGATACGCAGTATTTT
>TRBV12-3/TRBV12-4|NA|TRBJ2-3|NA
CASVKEWRESTDAQYF
TGTGCCAGCGTCAAAGAGTGGAGAGAGAGCACAGATGCGCAGTATTTT
>TRBV25-1|TRBD2|TRBJ2-7|NA
CASSARVAGVTYEQYF
TGTGCCAGCAGTGCGAGAGTAGCGGGGGTGACCTACGAGCAGTACTTC
>TRBV20-1|TRBD2|TRBJ2-7|NA
CSARTTGGPSYNEQYF
TGCAGTGCTAGAACGACGGGGGGGCCTTCCTACAATGAGCAGTACTTC
>TRBV29-1|TRBD2|TRBJ2-5|NA
CSALTSGVGEQYF
TGCAGCGCCCTGACTAGCGGGGTCGGTGAGCAGTACTTC
>TRBV7-2|NA|TRBJ2-6|NA
CASSFGASGANVLTF
TGTGCCAGCAGCTTTGGGGCCTCTGGGGCCAACGTCCTGACTTTC
>TRBV28|NA|TRBJ2-5|NA
CVSRPSQERVQETQYF
TGTGTCAGCAGACCATCACAGGAGAGGGTTCAAGAGACCCAGTACTTC
>TRBV2|NA|TRBJ2-5|many
CATTDWQGGETQYF
TGTGCCACCACAGACTGGCAGGGGGGAGAGACCCAGTACTTC
>TRBV27|NA|TRBJ2-7|NA
CASSLSVYYEQYF
TGTGCCAGCAGTTTATCGGTCTACTACGAGCAGTACTTC
>TRBV7-2|TRBD2|TRBJ2-3|NA
CASSGLTSGTDTQYF
TGTGCCAGCAGCGGCCTCACTAGCGGAACAGATACGCAGTATTTT
>TRBV5-1|NA|TRBJ1-4|few
CASSLDSLREKLFF
TGCGCCAGCAGCTTGGACAGCCTAAGGGAAAAACTGTTTTTT
>TRBV20-1|NA|TRBJ2-5|NA
CSANRELGNEQYF
TGCAGTGCTAACCGGGAGCTGGGCAATGAGCAGTACTTC
>TRBV7-2|TRBD2|TRBJ2-7|NA
CASSLEASGVYEQYF
TGTGCCAGCAGCTTAGAAGCTAGCGGAGTTTACGAGCAGTACTTC
>TRBV24-1|NA|TRBJ2-3|NA
CATSGGVATDTQYF
TGTGCCACCAGTGGGGGGGTAGCGACAGATACGCAGTATTTT
>TRBV7-9|TRBD2|TRBJ2-3|NA
CASSFISGGTDTQYF
TGTGCCAGCAGCTTTATAAGCGGGGGCACAGATACGCAGTATTTT
>TRBV6-4|TRBD1|TRBJ1-6|NA
CASSTGTGDSPLHF
TGTGCCAGCAGCACCGGGACAGGGGATTCACCCCTCCACTTT
>TRBV27|NA|TRBJ2-1|NA
CASSFSSAGYNEQFF
TGTGCCAGCAGTTTCTCTAGCGCGGGCTACAATGAGCAGTTCTTC
>TRBV29-1|TRBD2|TRBJ2-7|many
CSVETQAGAFYEQYF
TGCAGCGTTGAAACACAAGCGGGAGCCTTCTACGAGCAGTACTTC
>TRBV5-1|NA|TRBJ2-7|few
CASSLGPELYEQYF
TGCGCCAGCAGCTTAGGGCCGGAACTCTACGAGCAGTACTTC
>TRBV12-3/TRBV12-4|NA|TRBJ1-1|few
CASILSGPEAFF
TGTGCCAGCATCTTAAGCGGACCTGAAGCTTTCTTT
>TRBV29-1|TRBD1|TRBJ2-7|few
CSVEMDRVGLYEQYF
TGCAGCGTTGAGATGGACAGGGTGGGGCTCTACGAGCAGTACTTC
>TRBV5-1|NA|TRBJ1-1|NA
CASSSVAVGTEAFF
TGCGCCAGCAGCTCTGTAGCCGTCGGCACTGAAGCTTTCTTT
>TRBV3-1|NA|TRBJ2-3|few
CASSQGTRGGTDTQYF
TGTGCCAGCAGCCAAGGCACCCGGGGCGGCACAGATACGCAGTATTTT
>TRBV19|TRBD2|TRBJ2-7|NA
CASSGWTSGLSYEQYF
TGTGCCAGTAGTGGCTGGACTAGCGGGTTATCCTACGAGCAGTACTTC
>TRBV7-2|NA|TRBJ2-3|NA
CASSLVVGTDTQYF
TGTGCCAGCAGCTTAGTGGTAGGGACAGATACGCAGTATTTT
>TRBV27|NA|TRBJ2-2|few
CASSLLGVSNTGELFF
TGTGCCAGCTCACTTCTGGGGGTCAGCAACACCGGGGAGCTGTTTTTT
>TRBV28|NA|TRBJ2-3|few
CASSLRWGTDTQYF
TGTGCCAGCAGTTTAAGGTGGGGCACAGATACGCAGTATTTT
>TRBV10-3|TRBD1|TRBJ2-7|NA
CAISESRTGIYEQYF
TGTGCCATCAGTGAGTCGCGGACAGGGATTTACGAGCAGTACTTC